This TCR beta chain was recovered during a study of Ad26.COV2.S vaccination and SARS-CoV-2 variants. General study points: Spike-specific responses of CD8+ and CD4+ T cells were reported to display substantial breadth after vaccination. Vaccine recipients posted higher spike-specific TCR breadth than their placebo counterparts.

On this clone: What it binds is not known.

The table came from immunoSEQ multiplex PCR; TCRdb's copy has only in-frame clones and leaves some out. This sample yields about 140,000 clones, of which just over 85% are seen a single time; approximately 5% belongs to the top ten. The source material was peripheral blood, sampled after recovery from COVID-19. The receptor comes from a human donor who had recovered from COVID-19.

As DNA, the CDR3 is TGTGCCAGCAGTGACGGGGCAGTTGGACCATACAATGAGCAGTTCTTC. The encoded protein is CASSDGAVGPYNEQFF. This chain links TRBV6-1 with TRBJ2-1; D is tentatively TRBD1 or TRBD2 (5 bases each). Germline lookup yields CDR1 MNHNS and CDR2 SASEGT. Between the trimmed V and J ends, which lost 3 bases and 4 bases, there was a span of 16 bases. This CDR3 comprises 16 residues.